This T cell receptor beta chain appears in the sequencing data of a study of PD-1 blockade in classical Hodgkin lymphoma. The data were produced by immunoSEQ multiplex PCR, yet TCRdb's version contains in-frame clones alone and is incomplete. This sample has about 25,000 clones, with roughly 80% found just once. Per the germline V gene, CDR1 is LGHNA and CDR2 is YNFKEQ. Trimming shortened V by 1 base and J by 6 bases, and 8 bases separated the two germline ends. The CDR3 is 13 amino acids. The sample's time point: cycle 4 day 1 (C4D1), after five to seven weeks of nivolumab. Each patient's relapse followed autologous stem cell transplantation, and brentuximab vedotin exposure varied. Magnetic negative selection of thawed PBMCs was the method by which CD4+ T cells were purified.

Sequencing was performed on CD4+ T cells from blood, taken before the fourth cycle of nivolumab. The source of this sequence is a human donor with classical Hodgkin lymphoma. The rearrangement links TRBV4-2 to TRBJ2-3; D not certain. The CDR3 nucleotides are TGTGCCAGCAGCCAAGGGGGATCGGATACGCAGTATTTT. It encodes CASSQGGSDTQYF.